The following is a T cell receptor (beta chain) sequence with its context. Its antigen is undetermined. The V gene's germline CDR1 is LNHNV and CDR2 YYDKDF (reference sequence). The CDR3 runs to 15 residues. V was trimmed by 7 bases and J by 5 bases, leaving 17 bases between them. This sample was included in a study of identical twins. Findings and limits, study-wide: Insertions ran lower in abundant cord blood beta clonotypes, though not in memory repertoires.

No donor was unhealthy or non-Caucasian. A universal primer site was incorporated via template switching, and the cDNA contained unique molecular identifiers. MiXCR was run by TCRdb on the 5' RACE reads, yielding one entry per CDR3 protein. The sample includes around 250,000 distinct CDR3 sequences, about 7% seen only once; the top ten take approximately 3.7%. The same sample was also used in a study of yellow fever vaccine responses in identical twins. That paper notes: After vaccination, twins' T cell response reportedly seemed partly convergent, partly personalized.

Sequences were obtained from memory (CD45RO+) T cells sorted from blood. The receptor was derived from a young woman in good health. V usage is TRBV15 and J usage is TRBJ2-2; D unclear. CDR3 coding DNA: TGTGCCACCACCCTTGGTAGGAGTAGAACCGGGGAGCTGTTTTTT. Its protein product is CATTLGRSRTGELFF.